Detailed here is one TCR beta chain. The antigen is undetermined. Assay used: immunoSEQ multiplex PCR; TCRdb lists only in-frame clones, some missing. The sample has around 60,000 clones, 85% to 90% seen once. This specimen belongs to a study of T cell responses to AZD1222 COVID-19 vaccine. Findings of the study overall: Sampling captured repertoires only after the peak T cell response.

V shed 7 bases, J shed 12 bases, and the junction held 12 bases outside the gene matches. Germline V gives CDR1 MNHEY, CDR2 SVGAGI. This CDR3 has 14 residues. This clonotype originated in an adult in good health. The specimen comprised peripheral blood, sampled on day 0 of AZD1222 vaccination. J is TRBJ2-1 and V is TRBV6-5; 10 nucleotides line up with TRBD2. In nucleotides, the CDR3 is TGTGCCAGCACCTTAAGCGGGAGCGGGGGGGCGCAGTTCTTC. Amino acids: CASTLSGSGGAQFF.